Shown below are 27 T cell receptor beta chains from a single sample sequenced in a study of T cell repertoires in cytomegalovirus infection. Each CDR3 protein is one row after TCRdb ran MiXCR on the reads. The sample carries under 350,000 distinct CDR3 sequences, over 7.5% recorded once. The sample taken for sequencing was PBMCs. The receptors stem from a human donor in good health (CMV status not recorded). Some clones in this sample may be carry-over from other donors' samples.

This clonotype occurred many times. The V call is TRBV6-1, the J call TRBJ2-1; 10 nucleotides line up with TRBD2. Germline V lookup: CDR1 MNHNS, CDR2 SASEGT. Trimming removed 11 bases from V and 8 bases from J; junction bases left unmatched: 15. The CDR3 length is 15 residues. CDR3 protein: CAAAGTSGARDEQFF. The CDR3 coding sequence is TGTGCCGCAGCTGGAACTAGCGGGGCACGGGATGAGCAGTTCTTC.

This clonotype was seen at least ten times. The rearrangement joins TRBV7-2 to TRBJ1-3, with D possibly TRBD1 on 5 matching bases. Germline CDR1 is SGHTA and CDR2 is FQGNSA. The CDR3 runs to 15 residues. V dropped 1 base and J dropped 8 bases, with 15 bases sitting between them. CDR3 sequence reads: CASSLVGGAGDTIYF. The CDR3 DNA follows: TGTGCCAGCAGCTTAGTAGGAGGGGCCGGGGACACCATATATTTT. Full variable domain (missing parts from reference TRBV7-2 and TRBJ1-3): GAGVSQSPSNKVTEKGKDVELRCDPISGHTALYWYRQSLGQGLEFLIYFQGNSAPDKSGLPSDRFSAERTGGSVSTLTIQRTQQEDSAVYLCASSLVGGAGDTIYFGEGSWLTVV.

This clonotype has at least ten counts. The chain uses TRBV28 and TRBJ1-2; 8 nucleotides match TRBD1. The CDR3 extends over 16 amino acids. Germline V gene data show CDR1 as MDHEN and CDR2 as SYDVKM. V shed 3 bases, J shed 7 bases, and the junction held 13 bases outside the gene matches. This CDR3 reads CASSLNPGTGRSGYTF. The CDR3 DNA reads as TGTGCCAGCAGTTTGAATCCCGGGACAGGCCGTAGTGGCTACACCTTC.

The chain joins TRBV6-6 to TRBJ2-7; TRBD1 matches at 7 bases. V shed 0 bases, J shed 4 bases, and the junction held 3 bases outside the gene matches. This CDR3 is 14 amino acids long. Per the germline V gene, CDR1 is MNHNY and CDR2 is SVGAGI (reference sequence). The CDR3 loop reads CASSYSGQSYEQYF. CDR3 DNA: TGTGCCAGCAGTTACTCGGGACAGAGTTACGAGCAGTACTTC.

The rearrangement uses TRBV23-1 and TRBJ2-5; 7 nucleotides agree with TRBD2. TRBV23-1 is an ORF for which the function is uncertain. The ends lost 0 bases at V and 5 bases at J; junction bases unmatched: 3. The CDR3 spans 14 residues. CDR3 sequence reads: CASSQSGGSETQYF. As DNA, the CDR3 is TGCGCCAGCAGTCAATCGGGGGGGTCGGAGACCCAGTACTTC.

This clonotype was found many times. The rearrangement joins TRBV7-2 to TRBJ2-4, with 8 bases identical to TRBD2. Germline trimming cut 7 bases from V and 0 bases from J; bases unmatched to any gene: 8. CDR3 length: 16 residues. Germline lookup yields CDR1 SGHTA and CDR2 FQGNSA. CDR3 loop: CASTLIAGLAKNIQYF. The DNA for the CDR3 is TGTGCCAGCACCCTCATAGCGGGGTTAGCCAAAAACATTCAGTACTTC. The full variable domain, its missing parts supplied by reference TRBV7-2 and TRBJ2-4, is GAGVSQSPSNKVTEKGKDVELRCDPISGHTALYWYRQSLGQGLEFLIYFQGNSAPDKSGLPSDRFSAERTGGSVSTLTIQRTQQEDSAVYLCASTLIAGLAKNIQYFGAGTRLSVL.

This clonotype was picked up many times. CDR3: CASRTGGYEQYF. CDR3 sequence (DNA): TGTGCCAGCAGGACAGGGGGCTACGAGCAGTACTTC. This sequence joins TRBV25-1 and TRBJ2-7; 9 bases match TRBD1. The junction had 0 bases not matched to a gene; V was cut back by 6 bases and J by 3 bases. CDR3 length equals 12 residues. Germline loops: CDR1 MGHDK, CDR2 SYGVNS.

Remarks on this clonotype: A much larger clone differs by one base, so this may be a read error. This chain connects TRBV7-2 to TRBJ2-7; 9 bases fit TRBD1. Germline V lookup: CDR1 SGHTA, CDR2 FQGNSA. The CDR3 loop spans 15 amino acids. CDR3 DNA: TGTGCCAGCAGCCTACAGGGGGCTACCTCCTGCGAGCAGTACTTC. It yields the protein CASSLQGATSCEQYF.

In its sample, this clonotype was seen many times. J is TRBJ1-3 and V is TRBV7-9; tentative D call: TRBD1 (6 bases). The CDR3 covers 15 residues. V was shortened by 5 bases and J by 0 bases, with 11 bases between the two germline ends. CDR1 and CDR2 (germline): SEHNR, FQNEAQ (reference sequence). The CDR3 DNA sequence: TGTGCCAGCAGCAAAGACAGGAGCTCTGGAAACACCATATATTTT. Translating it yields CASSKDRSSGNTIYF.

The gene calls are TRBV28 and TRBJ2-5, with 8 bases fitting TRBD1. The J segment lost 7 bases and the V segment lost 6 bases, leaving 10 bases of the junction unmatched. Germline V CDR1 and CDR2: MDHEN, SYDVKM. This CDR3 is 14 amino acids long. Written as DNA, the CDR3 is TGTGCCAGCAGGCCGACAGGGGTTTTGTGGACCCAGTACTTC. Protein product: CASRPTGVLWTQYF.

This clonotype has a handful of counts. The rearrangement joins TRBV12-5 to TRBJ2-7; 7 positions match TRBD2. Germline V gene lookup returns CDR1 LGHNT and CDR2 FRNRAP. The ends lost 5 bases at V and 4 bases at J; junction bases unmatched: 2. This CDR3 contains 12 residues. DNA of the CDR3: TGTGCTAGTGGTGGGGGGGGGTACGAGCAGTACTTC. This encodes CASGGGGYEQYF.

This clonotype appeared many times. The chain combines TRBV6-6 with TRBJ1-2; D perhaps matches TRBD1 (6 bases). Trimming removed 7 bases from V and 6 bases from J, with 15 bases in between. Germline CDR1 reads MNHNY; CDR2 reads SVGAGI (reference sequence). This CDR3 contains 13 residues. The CDR3 coding sequence is TGTGCCAGCAATCGACAGGCTGGACATGGCTACACCTTC. Amino acids: CASNRQAGHGYTF.

The chain employs TRBV20-1 and TRBJ2-3; D is unclear. The ends were cut back, 3 bases at V and 4 bases at J, with 14 bases in the middle. Germline V lookup: CDR1 DFQATT, CDR2 SNEGSKA (reference sequence). The CDR3 sequence is 14 residues long. Here the CDR3 DNA reads TGCAGTGCTAGTCCACCCCGGTCGGCAGATACGCAGTATTTT. Its translation: CSASPPRSADTQYF.

In this sample, this clonotype turned up a few times. The chain employs TRBV11-2 and TRBJ2-5, with D perhaps matching TRBD1 (5 bases). This CDR3 region has 14 residues. The V end lost 0 bases, the J end lost 4 bases, and 9 bases lay between the germline ends. Germline loops: CDR1 SGHAT, CDR2 FQNNGV. The CDR3, as DNA: TGTGCCAGCAGCTTAGAGCGTAGGGGAGAGACCCAGTACTTC. It translates to CASSLERRGETQYF.

The CDR3 region has the DNA TGCAGTGCCGTCAGACTAGTTGTATACGAGCAGTACTTC. It is translated as CSAVRLVVYEQYF. V gene TRBV20-1 combines with J gene TRBJ2-7, with D possibly being TRBD2 (6 bases). V lost 6 bases, J lost 4 bases, and 16 bases lay in between. The germline V gene encodes CDR1 DFQATT and CDR2 SNEGSKA (reference sequence). The CDR3 spans 13 residues.

This clonotype showed up just a few times. In nucleotides, the CDR3 is TGTGCCAGCAGCTTAAGCGGCGGGCAGCTGAACACTGAAGCTTTCTTT. Translating it yields CASSLSGGQLNTEAFF. The chain is built from TRBV7-9 and TRBJ1-1; D not resolved. V shed 2 bases and J shed 0 bases, with 13 bases lying between them. Germline V gene lookup returns CDR1 SEHNR and CDR2 FQNEAQ (reference sequence). The CDR3 extends over 16 amino acids.

In its sample, this clonotype was seen many times. CDR3 sequence: CASSLTGADTQYF. In DNA, the CDR3 is TGTGCCAGCAGCTTGACAGGCGCAGATACGCAGTATTTT. The chain joins TRBV7-2 to TRBJ2-3; a possible D gene is TRBD1 (6 bases). This CDR3 contains 13 residues. Germline V CDR1 and CDR2: SGHTA, FQGNSA. V was pared by 3 bases and J by 4 bases, with 8 bases between.

A few counts support this clonotype. The V call is TRBV27, the J call TRBJ2-7, with 10 bases fitting TRBD2. CDR1 and CDR2 (germline): MNHEY, SMNVEV (reference sequence). The CDR3 totals 15 residues. V gave up 5 bases and J gave up 0 bases; unmatched junction bases: 4. The CDR3 DNA sequence: TGTGCCAGCAGTCCGGGACTAGCGAGCTCCTACGAGCAGTACTTC. Its translation is CASSPGLASSYEQYF.

Comments on this clonotype: A read error is possible here, since a much larger clone lies one base away. V is TRBV11-2 and J is TRBJ1-6; D gene ambiguous. Germline V gene sequence: CDR1 SGHAT, CDR2 FQNNGV. V was cut by 3 bases and J by 7 bases, with 4 bases left in between. CDR3 length: 12 residues. CDR3 in amino acids: CASSFWNSPLHF. CDR3 DNA sequence: TGTGCCAGCAGCTTCTGGAATTCACCCCTCCACTTT.

This clonotype occurred many times. The chain recombines TRBV7-2 with TRBJ1-2, with D unresolved. Looked up from germline, CDR1 is SGHTA and CDR2 is FQGNSA. With 10 bases removed from V and 2 bases from J, the gap between germline ends came to 8 bases. The CDR3 is 11 residues long. The CDR3 bases are TGTGCCACCCGCCCCAACTATGGCTACACCTTC. It specifies CATRPNYGYTF.

A few counts support this clonotype. This chain links TRBV20-1 with TRBJ1-4; the D is unclear. The CDR3 extends over 11 amino acids. The germline gives CDR1 DFQATT, CDR2 SNEGSKA (reference sequence). CDR3 bases: TGCAGCCCGGGTCGGGGTGAAAAACTGTTTTTT. It yields the protein CSPGRGEKLFF.

This chain uses TRBV18 with TRBJ2-1; D is possibly TRBD2 (5 bases). The CDR3 length is 14 residues. Germline loops: CDR1 KGHSH, CDR2 LQKENI. Trimming took 4 bases from V and 5 from J, leaving 12 bases between them. This CDR3 reads CASSRLASDNEQFF. The CDR3 DNA follows: TGTGCCAGCTCACGGCTAGCATCTGACAATGAGCAGTTCTTC. Full variable domain (remainder filled in from reference TRBV18 and TRBJ2-1): NAGVMQNPRHLVRRRGQEARLRCSPMKGHSHVYWYRQLPEEGLKFMVYLQKENIIDESGMPKERFSAEFPKEGPSILRIQQVVRGDSAAYFCASSRLASDNEQFFGPGTRLTVL.

This clonotype came up many times. The rearrangement uses TRBV12-3 or TRBV12-4 and TRBJ2-2; 7 bases align to TRBD2. V shed 8 bases, J shed 0 bases, and the junction held 9 bases outside the gene matches. This CDR3 is 16 amino acids long. Here the CDR3 DNA reads TGTGCCAGCCGCGCCCGTGGGGGGGCGAACACCGGGGAGCTGTTTTTT. The encoded protein is CASRARGGANTGELFF.

This clonotype has ten or more counts. The chain combines TRBV7-9 with TRBJ2-7, with 9 bases that match TRBD1. The V gene's germline CDR1 is SEHNR and CDR2 FQNEAQ (reference sequence). Trimming took 5 bases from V and 7 from J; bases not matched to a gene: 9. This CDR3 contains 14 residues. The chain's CDR3 is CASSRRDRVGEQYF. The DNA for the CDR3 is TGTGCCAGCAGCCGCCGGGACAGGGTTGGAGAGCAGTACTTC.

This clonotype was observed many times. The chain has TRBV7-2 and TRBJ1-3, with D perhaps matching TRBD1 (5 bases). Trimming took 0 bases from V and 6 from J, leaving 12 bases between them. Germline lookup yields CDR1 SGHTA and CDR2 FQGNSA. This CDR3 has 15 residues. The DNA of the CDR3 is TGTGCCAGCAGCTTAGCCGCAGGGTCACAAAACACCATATATTTT. It specifies CASSLAAGSQNTIYF.

This clonotype was seen a few times. The chain couples TRBV28 to TRBJ2-3; D possibly corresponds to TRBD2 (5 bases). Germline loops: CDR1 MDHEN, CDR2 SYDVKM. Trimming cost V 3 bases and J 1 base, with 14 bases left between them. This CDR3 has 16 residues. The CDR3 here is CASSLVGLSRTDTQYF. CDR3 DNA sequence: TGTGCCAGCAGTTTGGTCGGACTCAGTCGCACAGATACGCAGTATTTT.

This clonotype was picked up a small number of times. The chain uses TRBV7-6 and TRBJ1-5; 7 bases align to TRBD1. The V segment lost 2 bases and the J segment 12 bases; nucleotides outside the gene matches: 7. The CDR3 spans 13 residues. Per the germline V gene, CDR1 is SGHVS and CDR2 is FNYEAQ. The CDR3 DNA reads TGTGCCAGCAGCTTAAGTAAGGGGGCGGTCCAGCATTTT. This encodes CASSLSKGAVQHF.